The T cell receptor beta chain under discussion was sequenced for a study of T-cell reconstitution after alpha-beta-depleted transplantation in children. General study points: Several hundred expanded graft clones reportedly were the source of alpha-beta T cells about two months after transplant. Hyperexpanded clones declined; after one year, newly produced T cells mostly supplied diversity.

This clonotype occurred many times. Its antigen is unknown. Unique molecular identifiers were used to barcode this TCRbeta library. TCRdb redid the calling of the PCR reads with MiXCR, one entry per CDR3 protein. The sample holds hundreds of thousands of distinct CDR3 sequences, around 9.1% seen once. The sequence derives from a boy in the first two years of life with acute myeloid leukemia, due to receive a stem cell transplant. The input for sequencing was PBMCs, taken before TCRalphabeta/CD19-depleted stem cell transplant.

The CDR3 reads CSAKQTTNEKLFF. The CDR3 DNA reads as TGCAGTGCTAAACAGACAACTAATGAAAAACTGTTTTTT. The rearrangement joins TRBV20-1 to TRBJ1-4; D remains unclear. Germline-derived CDR1 and CDR2 are DFQATT and SNEGSKA (reference sequence). The CDR3 is 13 residues long. The V gene lost 4 bases and the J gene lost 0 bases, with 6 bases spanning the gap.